These 30 T cell receptor beta chains were sequenced from one sample in a study of T cells after yellow fever vaccination. MiXCR, run by TCRdb on the 5' RACE reads, gives a single entry per CDR3 protein. This table holds a few hundred thousand distinct CDR3 sequences, 4% to 5.5% found once. The material sequenced was PBMCs, taken 15 days after the yellow fever booster vaccination. These receptors all come from a man aged 18 to 30 who received the YFV17D yellow fever vaccine.

The rearrangement joins TRBV7-9 to TRBJ1-3, with a possible D match to TRBD1 (5 bases). Germline V gene sequence: CDR1 SEHNR, CDR2 FQNEAQ (reference sequence). The germline V and J ends were trimmed by 3 bases and 0 bases, with 15 bases remaining between them. CDR3 length: 17 residues. The CDR3 coding sequence is TGTGCCAGCAGCTTGCTCAGGGCAGGGAGCTCTGGAAACACCATATATTTT. This codes for CASSLLRAGSSGNTIYF.

There are a few counts of this clonotype. The chain has TRBV20-1 and TRBJ1-2; 8 positions agree with TRBD1. There are 15 residues in the CDR3. V lost 6 bases and J lost 3; bases outside the gene matches: 12. The V gene's germline CDR1 is DFQATT and CDR2 SNEGSKA (reference sequence). The CDR3 loop reads CSALFGQGRYYGYTF. In nucleotides, the CDR3 is TGCAGTGCGCTATTCGGACAGGGACGTTACTATGGCTACACCTTC.

The rearrangement uses TRBV5-1 and TRBJ2-4; D unresolved. CDR1 SGHRS and CDR2 YFSETQ come from the germline V gene. Trimming cost V 6 bases and J 10 bases, with 17 bases left between them. The CDR3 runs 13 residues. The CDR3 is CASTREPSDIQYF. The CDR3 DNA sequence: TGCGCCAGCACCCGAGAACCGAGCGATATTCAGTACTTC. Full variable domain (remainder filled in from reference TRBV5-1 and TRBJ2-4): KAGVTQTPRYLIKTRGQQVTLSCSPISGHRSVSWYQQTPGQGLQFLFEYFSETQRNKGNFPGRFSGRQFSNSRSEMNVSTLELGDSALYLCASTREPSDIQYFGAGTRLSVL.

The CDR3 DNA reads TGCGCCAGCAGCCAAGATCCGGCCCAGAACACTGAAGCTTTCTTT. It codes for CASSQDPAQNTEAFF. This sequence joins TRBV4-3 and TRBJ1-1; D is uncertain. Trimming took 0 bases from V and 1 from J, leaving 9 bases between them. The CDR3 sequence is 15 residues long. The germline CDR1 and CDR2 sequences are LGHNA and YSLEER.

Only a few counts were recorded for this clonotype. This sequence joins TRBV20-1 and TRBJ2-7, with 13 bases identical to TRBD2. Looked up from germline, CDR1 is DFQATT and CDR2 is SNEGSKA (reference sequence). The CDR3 contains 15 residues. The J segment lost 1 base and the V segment lost 6 bases, leaving 6 bases of the junction unmatched. The CDR3 region has the DNA TGCAGTGCGCGGACTAGCGGGGGCCTATCCTACGAGCAGTACGTC. Translating it yields CSARTSGGLSYEQYV.

This clonotype occurred many times. The chain recombines TRBV6-6 with TRBJ1-1; the D is unclear. Trimming took 7 bases from V and 5 from J, leaving 20 bases between them. The CDR3 sequence is 15 residues long. CDR1 and CDR2 (germline): MNHNY, SVGAGI (reference sequence). The CDR3 DNA follows: TGTGCCAGCATCTTCGTGGGGAATCGATGGACTGAAGCTTTCTTT. It yields the protein CASIFVGNRWTEAFF.

This clonotype was seen many times. The chain joins TRBV4-2 to TRBJ1-1; D gene uncertain. The length of the CDR3 is 13 residues. V lost 6 bases to trimming and J lost 0 bases, with 8 bases between them. The germline gives CDR1 LGHNA, CDR2 YNFKEQ. The CDR3 region is CASRDVMNTEAFF. The DNA for the CDR3 is TGTGCCAGCAGGGACGTAATGAACACTGAAGCTTTCTTT.

The chain employs TRBV5-6 and TRBJ2-5; tentatively, D is TRBD1 or TRBD2 (5 bases each). Trimming took off 4 bases at V and 2 bases at J, with 15 bases between the two ends. The CDR3 runs 15 residues. Germline CDR1 and CDR2: SGHDT and YYEEEE. The chain's CDR3 is CASSPEGTLQETQYF. Here the CDR3 DNA reads TGTGCCAGCAGCCCAGAGGGGACGCTACAAGAGACCCAGTACTTC.

This clonotype occurred many times. The chain links TRBV6-1 to TRBJ2-7, with 7 positions matching TRBD1. CDR1 is MNHNS, CDR2 SASEGT, per germline. The CDR3 is made up of 14 amino acids. V shed 2 bases and J 3 bases; nucleotides not matched to a gene: 4. CDR3 residues: CASSERAGGYEQYF. DNA of the CDR3: TGTGCCAGCAGTGAAAGGGCAGGGGGCTACGAGCAGTACTTC.

This clonotype has a handful of counts. The chain employs TRBV4-1 and TRBJ2-1, with 7 positions matching TRBD1. The CDR3 has 16 amino acids. The V segment lost 5 bases and the J segment 4 bases; nucleotides outside the gene matches: 11. CDR1 and CDR2 from the germline V gene are MGHRA and YSYEKL. The CDR3 region has the DNA TGCGCCAGCAGCTACGAACCGGGACAGAAGTACAATGAGCAGTTCTTC. Protein product: CASSYEPGQKYNEQFF.

This clonotype was observed many times. The chain links TRBV7-9 to TRBJ2-2; D possibly corresponds to TRBD2 (5 bases). The CDR3 length is 15 residues. CDR1 and CDR2 (germline): SEHNR, FQNEAQ (reference sequence). Trimming stripped 2 bases from V and 5 bases from J, with 12 bases between. This chain's CDR3 is CASSLLSRGTGELFF. As DNA, the CDR3 is TGTGCCAGCAGCTTACTCTCTCGGGGAACCGGGGAGCTGTTTTTT.

The V call is TRBV7-9, the J call TRBJ2-6; D might be TRBD1 or TRBD2, each matching 5 bases. The V gene's germline CDR1 is SEHNR and CDR2 FQNEAQ (reference sequence). The CDR3 length is 13 residues. The V gene lost 8 bases and the J gene lost 0 bases, with 5 bases spanning the gap. Written as DNA, the CDR3 is TGTGCCAGCGGGGGCTCTGGGGCCAACGTCCTGACTTTC. It specifies CASGGSGANVLTF.

This clonotype was observed many times. The chain employs TRBV4-2 and TRBJ1-2, with 8 nucleotides matching TRBD1. J gave up 2 bases and V 1 base, and 6 bases lay outside the gene matches. This CDR3 spans 16 amino acids. Germline V gene lookup returns CDR1 LGHNA and CDR2 YNFKEQ. The CDR3 nucleotides are TGTGCCAGCAGCCAAGCGGGGTCAGGGGGCAACTATGGCTACACCTTC. Encoded protein: CASSQAGSGGNYGYTF.

This clonotype came up many times. CDR3 sequence (DNA): TGTGCCAGCAGGGGACTAGCAGATACGCAGTATTTT. It specifies CASRGLADTQYF. The genes are TRBV7-9 and TRBJ2-3, with 8 bases that match TRBD2. The V segment lost 6 bases and the J segment 4 bases; nucleotides outside the gene matches: 0. The CDR3 runs 12 residues. Germline V lookup: CDR1 SEHNR, CDR2 FQNEAQ (reference sequence). The full variable domain, completed using reference TRBV7-9 and TRBJ2-3, is DTGVSQNPRHKITKRGQNVTFRCDPISEHNRLYWYRQTLGQGPEFLTYFQNEAQLEKSRLLSDRFSAERPKGSFSTLEIQRTEQGDSAMYLCASRGLADTQYFGPGTRLTVL.

Ten or more counts support this clonotype. This chain joins TRBV5-1 and TRBJ1-6, with D perhaps matching TRBD1 (6 bases). CDR3 length: 16 amino acids. V gave up 0 bases and J gave up 6 bases, with 13 bases separating them. Germline CDR1 reads SGHRS; CDR2 reads YFSETQ. The CDR3 coding sequence is TGCGCCAGCAGCTTGGGAACAGGGAGCGCTAATTCACCCCTCCACTTT. Its protein product is CASSLGTGSANSPLHF.

This clonotype appeared many times. V and J are TRBV10-3 and TRBJ1-4; 7 positions agree with TRBD1. CDR1 is ENHRY, CDR2 SYGVKD, per germline. There are 13 residues in the CDR3. J lost 4 bases, V lost 11 bases, and 7 bases had no gene match. The CDR3 reads CAAWDSYNEKLFF. DNA for the CDR3: TGTGCCGCGTGGGACAGTTATAATGAAAAACTGTTTTTT.

This clonotype showed up many times. The gene calls are TRBV4-1 and TRBJ2-7; D not resolved. This CDR3 region has 12 residues. Trimming stripped 0 bases from V and 4 bases from J, with 4 bases between. The germline CDR1 and CDR2 sequences are MGHRA and YSYEKL. The CDR3 coding sequence is TGCGCCAGCAGCCAAGACGTATACGAGCAGTACTTC. Residues: CASSQDVYEQYF.

V is TRBV29-1 and J is TRBJ2-3; no definite D call. Trimming cost V 0 bases and J 6 bases, with 10 bases left between them. The CDR3 runs 13 residues. From germline, CDR1 is SQVTM and CDR2 ANQGSEA. CDR3 amino acids: CSVEESPSDTQYF. For the CDR3, the DNA is TGCAGCGTTGAAGAGTCCCCCTCGGATACGCAGTATTTT.

This clonotype has ten or more counts. The CDR3 region has the DNA TGTGCCAGCAGTTTATCAGCGGGGAGGGATACGCAGTATTTT. This codes for CASSLSAGRDTQYF. V gene TRBV12-3 or TRBV12-4 combines with J gene TRBJ2-3; TRBD2 matches 7 bases. The CDR3 has 14 amino acids. V shed 2 bases, J shed 6 bases, and the junction held 5 bases outside the gene matches.

This clonotype was counted many times. V and J are TRBV25-1 and TRBJ1-1; D ambiguous. This CDR3 spans 12 amino acids. Germline values: CDR1 MGHDK, CDR2 SYGVNS. Trimming took off 6 bases at V and 3 bases at J, with 8 bases between the two ends. CDR3 DNA sequence: TGTGCCAGCAGGTGGGGATACACTGAAGCTTTCTTT. Translation: CASRWGYTEAFF.

The J gene is TRBJ2-7, the V gene TRBV3-1; weak D call: TRBD2 (6 bases). This CDR3 spans 14 amino acids. V lost 2 bases and J lost 3, with 11 bases in between. Germline V gene sequence: CDR1 LGHDT, CDR2 YNNKEL (reference sequence). The DNA for the CDR3 is TGTGCCAGCAGCCAAACACAGGACTACTACGAGCAGTACTTC. This translates into CASSQTQDYYEQYF.

This clonotype appeared many times. The V gene is TRBV20-1, the J gene TRBJ1-2, with TRBD1 as a possible D gene (6 bases). Germline V gene data show CDR1 as DFQATT and CDR2 as SNEGSKA (reference sequence). This CDR3 contains 15 residues. V lost 0 bases, J lost 8 bases, and 19 bases lay in between. The CDR3 is CSARDPYAGVGGYTF. The DNA for the CDR3 is TGCAGTGCTAGAGATCCATATGCAGGGGTTGGCGGCTACACCTTC.

This clonotype has just a few counts. J is TRBJ2-1 and V is TRBV6-2 or TRBV6-3, with 8 positions matching TRBD1. Trimming removed 6 bases from V and 4 bases from J; junction bases left unmatched: 5. Germline V gives CDR1 MNHEY, CDR2 SVGEGT. CDR3 length: 14 residues. The CDR3 here is CASSYRTGYNEQFF. The CDR3 nucleotides are TGTGCCAGCAGCTATAGGACAGGGTACAATGAGCAGTTCTTC.

This clonotype was counted ten times or more. The chain has TRBV7-2 and TRBJ2-5; 7 nucleotides match TRBD1. This CDR3 region has 13 residues. After removal of 1 base from V and 4 bases from J, the junction contained 0 bases not matched to a gene. CDR1 is SGHTA and CDR2 is FQGNSA in the germline V gene. CDR3 sequence (DNA): TGTGCCAGCAGCTTAGACAGGGGAGAGACCCAGTACTTC. This encodes CASSLDRGETQYF.

The chain employs TRBV6-6 and TRBJ1-6, with unresolved D. Germline V CDR1 and CDR2: MNHNY, SVGAGI (reference sequence). The V and J ends lost 6 bases and 14 bases respectively, with 14 bases between them. There are 12 residues in the CDR3. The CDR3 is CASSPSPPTLHF. For the CDR3, the DNA is TGTGCCAGCAGCCCGTCCCCTCCCACCCTCCACTTT.

The genes are TRBV5-5 and TRBJ1-5; 10 nucleotides match TRBD1. V shed 4 bases and J 0 bases; nucleotides not matched to a gene: 7. The germline gives CDR1 SGHKS, CDR2 YYEKEE (reference sequence). CDR3 size: 17 residues. CDR3 DNA: TGTGCCAGCAGCGTCGGGACAGGGGAGTATAGCAATCAGCCCCAGCATTTT. Amino acid sequence: CASSVGTGEYSNQPQHF.

The chain employs TRBV7-9 and TRBJ1-6; maybe TRBD1 (5 bases). This CDR3 has 14 residues. Trimming removed 6 bases from V and 7 bases from J, with 13 bases in between. Germline V lookup: CDR1 SEHNR, CDR2 FQNEAQ (reference sequence). The CDR3 bases are TGTGCCAGCAGTCCTGCGGCAGGGAATTCACCCCTCCACTTT. Its translation is CASSPAAGNSPLHF.

This sequence joins TRBV6-1 and TRBJ1-2; a possible D gene is TRBD1 (5 bases). Germline assignment: CDR1 MNHNS and CDR2 SASEGT. V lost 2 bases, J lost 3 bases, and 10 bases lay in between. This CDR3 has 14 residues. CDR3 nucleotide sequence: TGTGCCAGCAGTGAATCAGGGACGTACTATGGCTACACCTTC. Protein sequence: CASSESGTYYGYTF.

This clonotype was counted between two and nine times. The chain carries TRBV5-1 and TRBJ1-1, with 8 positions matching TRBD1. Germline CDR1 reads SGHRS; CDR2 reads YFSETQ. The CDR3 has 17 amino acids. V shed 3 bases and J 0 bases; nucleotides not matched to a gene: 10. CDR3 residues: CASSSPGQELMNTEAFF. The CDR3 DNA follows: TGCGCCAGCAGCTCCCCGGGACAGGAATTGATGAACACTGAAGCTTTCTTT.

This clonotype came up a few times. The chain combines TRBV28 with TRBJ1-2; 7 bases line up with TRBD1. Germline assignment: CDR1 MDHEN and CDR2 SYDVKM. With 5 bases clipped from V and 7 bases from J, the junction kept 16 bases outside the gene matches. The CDR3 length is 16 residues. This CDR3 is CASSVQRQGGLRGYTF. The CDR3 region has the DNA TGTGCCAGCAGTGTACAGCGGCAGGGGGGGCTTCGTGGCTACACCTTC.